This T cell receptor (beta chain) stems from a study of T-cell reconstitution after alpha-beta-depleted transplantation in children. The study, taken as a whole, reports: It was reported that alpha-beta T cells came from several hundred expanded graft clones (about two months after transplant).

With respect to this clonotype: Antigen unknown.

This CDR3 spans 13 amino acids. Per germline, CDR1 SGHTA and CDR2 FQGNSA. J was trimmed by 4 bases and V by 5 bases; bases with no gene match: 3. Preparation of the TCRbeta library involved a method that used unique molecular identifiers. TCRdb ran MiXCR on the PCR reads and lists one entry per CDR3 protein. The sample lists approximately 800,000 distinct CDR3 sequences; approximately 15% were seen once. The V gene is TRBV7-2, the J gene TRBJ2-3; 7 bases match TRBD2. The clonotype comes from a male patient younger than 18 who had a stem cell transplant for acute lymphoblastic leukemia, so the T cells may come from the graft donor. This specimen was PBMCs, mostly from graft donor cells, taken 360 days after TCRalphabeta/CD19-depleted stem cell transplant. The CDR3 loop is CASSPSGPDTQYF. CDR3 coding DNA: TGTGCCAGCAGCCCTAGCGGCCCAGATACGCAGTATTTT.